Each of the 25 T cell receptor beta chains below was sequenced from the same sample in a study of blood T cell repertoires in COVID-19. Only in-frame clones appear in the TCRdb table, and some are missing; sequencing was by immunoSEQ multiplex PCR. The table has about 240,000 clones, roughly 83% seen once. The sequenced material came from peripheral blood. The receptors stem from a woman older than 75 with acute or convalescent COVID-19.

The chain has TRBV2 and TRBJ2-3; TRBD2 aligns across 8 bases. Germline values: CDR1 SNHLY, CDR2 FYNNEI. This CDR3 spans 16 amino acids. V trimming: 0 bases; J trimming: 5 bases; junction bases outside the gene matches: 7. The CDR3 sequence: CASSEAGPGGGDTQYF. For the CDR3, the DNA is TGTGCCAGCAGTGAAGCGGGGCCCGGGGGGGGAGATACGCAGTATTTT.

This chain joins TRBV28 and TRBJ2-3; 7 nucleotides line up with TRBD2. J gave up 13 bases and V 1 base, and 5 bases lay outside the gene matches. CDR1 and CDR2 from the germline V gene are MDHEN and SYDVKM. This CDR3 contains 12 residues. The CDR3 region is CASSLYRGEEYF. DNA for the CDR3: TGTGCCAGCAGTTTATATCGGGGGGAGGAGTATTTT. Variable domain in full (rest from reference TRBV28 and TRBJ2-3): DVKVTQSSRYLVKRTGEKVFLECVQDMDHENMFWYRQDPGLGLRLIYFSYDVKMKEKGDIPEGYSVSREKKERFSLILESASTNQTSMYLCASSLYRGEEYFGPGTRLTVL.

The V call is TRBV2, the J call TRBJ2-1, with D perhaps matching TRBD1 (6 bases). Germline V CDR1 and CDR2: SNHLY, FYNNEI. This CDR3 comprises 13 residues. The V end lost 3 bases, the J end lost 3 bases, and 6 bases lay between the germline ends. The chain's CDR3 is CASSEDSYNEQFF. DNA of the CDR3: TGTGCCAGCAGTGAGGACAGCTACAATGAGCAGTTCTTC.

This clone was counted a single time. This rearrangement joins TRBV18 to TRBJ2-2, with D possibly TRBD2 on 5 matching bases. Germline V gene sequence: CDR1 KGHSH, CDR2 LQKENI. CDR3 length: 16 amino acids. V lost 6 bases and J 5 bases, leaving 19 bases between the germline ends. CDR3 protein: CASSPEGSGVTGELFF. CDR3 nucleotide sequence: TGTGCCAGCTCCCCCGAGGGAAGCGGAGTTACCGGGGAGCTGTTTTTT.

The genes are TRBV30 and TRBJ2-5; a weak D match, TRBD1 (5 bases). This CDR3 contains 14 residues. Germline CDR1 GTSNPN, CDR2 SVGIG (reference sequence). Trimming stripped 2 bases from V and 4 bases from J, with 14 bases between. The CDR3, as DNA: TGTGCCTGGAGTCCAGCGCCAAGGGGAGAGACCCAGTACTTC. It codes for CAWSPAPRGETQYF.

V and J are TRBV5-1 and TRBJ2-7; 8 bases fit TRBD1. The V gene's germline CDR1 is SGHRS and CDR2 YFSETQ. The CDR3 runs 17 residues. J lost 4 bases, V lost 0 bases, and 12 bases had no gene match. This CDR3 reads CASSLAGVAGGGYEQYF. The CDR3 DNA is TGCGCCAGCAGCTTGGCAGGTGTGGCAGGGGGCGGGTACGAGCAGTACTTC. Using reference TRBV5-1 and TRBJ2-7 for the parts outside the CDR3, the full variable domain is KAGVTQTPRYLIKTRGQQVTLSCSPISGHRSVSWYQQTPGQGLQFLFEYFSETQRNKGNFPGRFSGRQFSNSRSEMNVSTLELGDSALYLCASSLAGVAGGGYEQYFGPGTRLTVT.

The DNA of the CDR3 is TGCAGCGCCTCACTAGCGCCGGCCGAGCAGTACTTC. Residues: CSASLAPAEQYF. The rearrangement links TRBV29-1 to TRBJ2-7; 7 bases are a match to TRBD2. The CDR3 is 12 residues long. Germline trimming cut 7 bases from V and 6 bases from J; bases unmatched to any gene: 9. Germline-derived CDR1 and CDR2 are SQVTM and ANQGSEA.

This chain connects TRBV18 to TRBJ2-4; no clear D. CDR1 KGHSH and CDR2 LQKENI come from the germline V gene. The CDR3 sequence is 15 residues long. V dropped 5 bases and J dropped 1 base, with 12 bases sitting between them. CDR3 DNA: TGTGCCAGCTCAGTACAAGGAGATGCCAAAAACATTCAGTACTTC. This sequence encodes CASSVQGDAKNIQYF. The full variable domain, in which reference TRBV18 and TRBJ2-4 provide the parts outside the CDR3, is NAGVMQNPRHLVRRRGQEARLRCSPMKGHSHVYWYRQLPEEGLKFMVYLQKENIIDESGMPKERFSAEFPKEGPSILRIQQVVRGDSAAYFCASSVQGDAKNIQYFGAGTRLSVL.

The chain links TRBV6-5 to TRBJ2-2; TRBD1 agrees at 10 bases. CDR1 is MNHEY and CDR2 is SVGAGI in the germline V gene. The ends lost 5 bases at V and 5 bases at J; junction bases unmatched: 5. CDR3 length: 15 residues. CDR3 bases: TGTGCCAGCAGTCTCCGGGACAGGGGAACCGGGGAGCTGTTTTTT. This translates into CASSLRDRGTGELFF.

The chain uses TRBV7-9 and TRBJ2-7, with 9 bases lining up with TRBD1. The CDR3 spans 17 residues. Germline CDR1 and CDR2: SEHNR and FQNEAQ (reference sequence). The trim removed 3 bases at V and 0 bases at J, leaving 9 bases unmatched. The CDR3 DNA reads as TGTGCCAGCAGCTTCCCGCGGGACAGGGCTAACTCCTACGAGCAGTACTTC. Its translation is CASSFPRDRANSYEQYF.

The chain couples TRBV30 to TRBJ1-5, with D maybe TRBD1 (5 bases). The V end lost 1 base, the J end lost 3 bases, and 10 bases lay between the germline ends. The CDR3 has 14 residues. CDR1 GTSNPN and CDR2 SVGIG come from the germline V gene (reference sequence). The CDR3 loop reads CAWSEATVNQPQHF. The CDR3 DNA reads TGTGCCTGGAGTGAGGCGACAGTCAATCAGCCCCAGCATTTT.

The chain recombines TRBV3-1 (or the pseudogene TRBV3-2) with TRBJ1-2; D remains unclear. V was clipped by 0 bases and J by 4 bases, with 9 bases between them. The CDR3 sequence is 14 residues long. In germline, CDR1 is LGHDT, CDR2 YNNKEL (reference sequence). The CDR3 spells CASSQDTGFYGYTF. The CDR3, as DNA: TGTGCCAGCAGCCAAGATACGGGGTTCTATGGCTACACCTTC.

The CDR3 nucleotides read TGTGCCAGCTCACCCCCGGACAGGGAATCGAATGAGCAGTTCTTC. Amino acids: CASSPPDRESNEQFF. This chain connects TRBV18 to TRBJ2-1; TRBD1 matches 8 bases. V shed 3 bases, J shed 7 bases, and the junction held 8 bases outside the gene matches. The CDR3 has 15 amino acids. The V gene's germline CDR1 is KGHSH and CDR2 LQKENI.

The chain combines TRBV28 with TRBJ2-1, with 9 bases fitting TRBD2. The CDR3 spans 16 residues. The trim removed 6 bases at V and 8 bases at J, leaving 14 bases unmatched. Germline V gene sequence: CDR1 MDHEN, CDR2 SYDVKM. CDR3 sequence reads: CASSPTRLSGGDEQFF. In DNA, the CDR3 is TGTGCCAGCAGCCCCACCCGACTTAGCGGGGGCGATGAGCAGTTCTTC.

The gene calls are TRBV19 and TRBJ1-4; a possible D gene is TRBD1 (6 bases). This CDR3 has 15 residues. Germline assignment: CDR1 LNHDA and CDR2 SQIVND (reference sequence). The ends were cut back, 4 bases at V and 8 bases at J, with 17 bases in the middle. CDR3 DNA sequence: TGTGCCAGTAGTAGCTTCCACAGGGAAGGAGAAAAACTGTTTTTT. Protein product: CASSSFHREGEKLFF.

This clone was picked up a small number of times. V gene TRBV10-3 combines with J gene TRBJ2-2; 11 bases are a match to TRBD2. CDR1 is ENHRY and CDR2 is SYGVKD in the germline V gene. The CDR3 spans 16 residues. Losses at the gene ends were 4 bases for V and 7 bases for J; bases not matched to a gene: 8. CDR3 DNA: TGTGCCATCAGTGGGCTAGCGGGGGGATCCCACGGGGAGCTGTTTTTT. Translation gives CAISGLAGGSHGELFF.

DNA for the CDR3: TGTGCCAGCAGTAGACAGGGGGCAGTGAACACTGAAGCTTTCTTT. Translated, it gives CASSRQGAVNTEAFF. V is TRBV27 and J is TRBJ1-1; 10 nucleotides match TRBD1. This CDR3 has 15 residues. V shed 5 bases and J 0 bases; nucleotides not matched to a gene: 3. Germline-derived CDR1 and CDR2 are MNHEY and SMNVEV (reference sequence).

This chain joins TRBV12-5 and TRBJ2-5; D may be TRBD1 (7 bases). The CDR3 spans 13 residues. Looked up from germline, CDR1 is LGHNT and CDR2 is FRNRAP. Deletions cut 4 bases from V and 9 bases from J, with 15 bases between. CDR3 residues: CASGSEIRGAQYF. The CDR3 coding sequence is TGTGCTAGTGGTTCGGAGATCAGGGGGGCCCAGTACTTC.

The count of this clone is one. J is TRBJ2-2 and V is TRBV2; D unresolved. The V end was cut by 6 bases, the J end by 4 bases, with 15 bases between. The germline V gene has CDR1 SNHLY and CDR2 FYNNEI. This CDR3 is built from 15 residues. For the CDR3, the DNA is TGTGCCAGCAGCCCGGTTGGCTCGGGCACCGGGGAGCTGTTTTTT. It translates to CASSPVGSGTGELFF. Combining the CDR3 with reference TRBV2 and TRBJ2-2 gives the whole variable domain EPEVTQTPSHQVTQMGQEVILRCVPISNHLYFYWYRQILGQKVEFLVSFYNNEISEKSEIFDDQFSVERPDGSNFTLKIRSTKLEDSAMYFCASSPVGSGTGELFFGEGSRLTVL.

V is TRBV7-9 and J is TRBJ2-4, with D possibly being TRBD1 (5 bases). CDR1 SEHNR and CDR2 FQNEAQ come from the germline V gene (reference sequence). This CDR3 has 13 amino acids. The CDR3: CPPAGLAKNIQYF. The CDR3 DNA is TGTCCCCCCGCAGGGCTAGCCAAAAACATTCAGTACTTC.

V and J are TRBV5-6 and TRBJ2-1; TRBD2 matches at 8 bases. V was pared by 0 bases and J by 0 bases, with 5 bases of the junction left unmatched. Germline V lookup: CDR1 SGHDT, CDR2 YYEEEE. The CDR3 has 17 residues. The CDR3 DNA follows: TGTGCCAGCAGCTTGGGTAGCGGGGTCCGCTCCTACAATGAGCAGTTCTTC. Translation gives CASSLGSGVRSYNEQFF.

J is TRBJ2-7 and V is TRBV5-1, with TRBD2 identical over 11 bases. Germline lookup yields CDR1 SGHRS and CDR2 YFSETQ. This CDR3 has 16 residues. Germline trimming cut 4 bases from V and 5 bases from J; bases unmatched to any gene: 11. The CDR3 bases are TGCGCCAGCAGCCTCCGGTTAGCGGGGGGGCCCCACGAGCAGTACTTC. Protein: CASSLRLAGGPHEQYF.

This chain uses TRBV28 with TRBJ2-7, with 15 bases lining up with TRBD2. Germline CDR1 MDHEN, CDR2 SYDVKM. The CDR3 runs to 22 residues. J lost 0 bases, V lost 5 bases, and 20 bases had no gene match. CDR3: CASSTRTSGGARRMKSSYEQYF. The CDR3 nucleotides read TGTGCCAGCAGTACCCGGACTAGCGGGGGGGCCAGACGGATGAAGAGCTCCTACGAGCAGTACTTC.

This clone was seen more than once but under ten times. The chain couples TRBV2 to TRBJ2-1, with D possibly TRBD2 on 6 matching bases. The CDR3 consists of 14 residues. The V and J ends lost 6 bases and 4 bases respectively, with 13 bases between them. CDR1 is SNHLY and CDR2 is FYNNEI in the germline V gene. The CDR3 DNA reads as TGTGCCAGCAGGGCGATGGGGGGTTACAATGAGCAGTTCTTC. Encoded protein: CASRAMGGYNEQFF. The full variable domain, its missing parts supplied by reference TRBV2 and TRBJ2-1, is EPEVTQTPSHQVTQMGQEVILRCVPISNHLYFYWYRQILGQKVEFLVSFYNNEISEKSEIFDDQFSVERPDGSNFTLKIRSTKLEDSAMYFCASRAMGGYNEQFFGPGTRLTVL.

Only one count was recorded for this clone. The chain carries TRBV18 and TRBJ1-1; D unresolved. This CDR3 is 14 amino acids long. The V and J ends lost 6 bases and 1 base respectively, with 12 bases between them. Germline lookup yields CDR1 KGHSH and CDR2 LQKENI. The CDR3 DNA reads as TGTGCCAGCTCCCCCAATTGGGCGAACACTGAAGCTTTCTTT. It codes for CASSPNWANTEAFF. Filled out from reference TRBV18 and TRBJ1-1, the complete variable domain reads NAGVMQNPRHLVRRRGQEARLRCSPMKGHSHVYWYRQLPEEGLKFMVYLQKENIIDESGMPKERFSAEFPKEGPSILRIQQVVRGDSAAYFCASSPNWANTEAFFGQGTRLTVV.